This entry lists 25 T cell receptor beta chains sequenced from one sample in a study of Ad26.COV2.S vaccination and SARS-CoV-2 variants. The treatment is: around 19 received Ad26.COV2.S at low or high dose, single or two shots; 5 received placebo; per-sample allocation not given. Specimens were obtained on day 63 following the first vaccine or placebo injection. This table comes from immunoSEQ multiplex PCR, and its TCRdb copy is limited to in-frame clones, with some not included. The sample includes 320,000 or so clones, roughly 88% of them seen just once. Sequenced material: peripheral blood, taken in a trial of Ad26.COV2.S vaccine versus placebo. Every receptor here comes from a person aged 18-65 years who received the Ad26.COV2.S COVID-19 vaccine or a placebo.

This clone was recorded once. The rearrangement links TRBV6-1 to TRBJ1-6; TRBD1 might be the D (6 bases). V dropped 3 bases and J dropped 7 bases, with 10 bases sitting between them. CDR3 length: 14 amino acids. The V gene's germline CDR1 is MNHNS and CDR2 SASEGT. CDR3 protein: CASSDGTWNSPLHF. The CDR3 DNA follows: TGTGCCAGCAGTGACGGGACATGGAATTCACCCCTCCACTTT.

The chain joins TRBV29-1 to TRBJ2-1; TRBD2 agrees at 7 bases. Per the germline V gene, CDR1 is SQVTM and CDR2 is ANQGSEA. Trimming took 4 bases from V and 4 from J; bases not matched to a gene: 7. CDR3 length: 14 residues. The CDR3 is CSVVLAEVYNEQFF. The CDR3 bases are TGCAGCGTTGTGCTAGCGGAAGTATACAATGAGCAGTTCTTC.

The J gene is TRBJ2-7, the V gene TRBV7-9; unclear D gene. CDR3 length: 15 residues. V was trimmed by 1 base and J by 2 bases, leaving 12 bases between them. The germline CDR1 and CDR2 sequences are SEHNR and FQNEAQ (reference sequence). The CDR3 sequence: CASSLGAERPYEQYF. CDR3 DNA sequence: TGTGCCAGCAGCTTAGGAGCAGAGCGCCCCTACGAGCAGTACTTC.

The chain recombines TRBV29-1 with TRBJ2-1, with 9 bases matching TRBD2. V lost 8 bases and J lost 2; bases outside the gene matches: 7. CDR1 and CDR2 from the germline V gene are SQVTM and ANQGSEA. CDR3 size: 14 residues. This chain's CDR3 is CSSRGGPPYNEQFF. CDR3 in DNA: TGCAGCTCGCGGGGGGGCCCTCCCTACAATGAGCAGTTCTTC.

The chain combines TRBV19 with TRBJ1-3; a possible D gene is TRBD1 (5 bases). Germline lookup yields CDR1 LNHDA and CDR2 SQIVND (reference sequence). CDR3 size: 12 residues. V lost 5 bases and J 11 bases, leaving 13 bases between the germline ends. CDR3 protein: CASSVQGLSIYF. CDR3 sequence (DNA): TGTGCCAGTAGTGTTCAGGGTCTGTCCATATATTTT.

The chain is built from TRBV5-1 and TRBJ1-2, with 10 bases identical to TRBD1. With 0 bases clipped from V and 5 bases from J, the junction kept 4 bases outside the gene matches. CDR1 is SGHRS, CDR2 YFSETQ, per germline. The CDR3 spans 15 residues. The CDR3, as DNA: TGCGCCAGCAGCTTGGACCGGGACAGGGGATATGGCTACACCTTC. Translated: CASSLDRDRGYGYTF.

This clone has only one observation. The chain has TRBV2 and TRBJ1-6, with TRBD1 as a possible D gene (5 bases). CDR3 length equals 11 residues. Trimming stripped 2 bases from V and 14 bases from J, with 7 bases between. CDR1 and CDR2 (germline): SNHLY, FYNNEI. CDR3 region: CASSEQGTLHF. The CDR3 nucleotides are TGTGCCAGCAGTGAACAGGGCACCCTCCACTTT.

This sequence joins TRBV4-3 and TRBJ2-5; possibly TRBD1 for D (5 bases). Germline V CDR1 and CDR2: LGHNA, YSLEER. There are 16 residues in the CDR3. Between the trimmed V and J ends, which lost 0 bases and 2 bases, there was a span of 13 bases. The CDR3 sequence: CASSQEFRVTQETQYF. CDR3 DNA sequence: TGCGCCAGCAGCCAAGAATTCAGGGTCACACAAGAGACCCAGTACTTC.

This clone has only one observation. The chain couples TRBV19 to TRBJ1-1, with a tentative D call TRBD1 (5 bases). The V and J ends lost 6 bases and 1 base respectively, with 9 bases between them. The CDR3 has 13 amino acids. CDR1 LNHDA and CDR2 SQIVND come from the germline V gene (reference sequence). CDR3 nucleotide sequence: TGTGCCAGTAGCCTAAGGGGGAACACTGAAGCTTTCTTT. Residues: CASSLRGNTEAFF.

This clone was seen only a few times. The rearrangement uses TRBV9 and TRBJ2-2; D tentatively fits TRBD1 or TRBD2 (5 bases each). The V gene lost 3 bases and the J gene lost 5 bases, with 23 bases spanning the gap. CDR1 is SGDLS and CDR2 is YYNGEE in the germline V gene. The CDR3 is made up of 18 amino acids. Here the CDR3 DNA reads TGTGCCAGCAGCGACCTCCCCTCGGGGCAGGGTTTGACCGGGGAGCTGTTTTTT. As protein: CASSDLPSGQGLTGELFF.

This chain links TRBV4-1 with TRBJ1-2; maybe TRBD1 (6 bases). V lost 3 bases to trimming and J lost 6 bases, with 23 bases between them. Germline V gene lookup returns CDR1 MGHRA and CDR2 YSYEKL. The CDR3 spans 17 residues. The CDR3 is CASSQRAAGAFSDGYTF. As DNA, the CDR3 is TGCGCCAGCAGCCAGCGGGCGGCAGGGGCTTTCTCGGATGGCTACACCTTC.

The count of this clone is one. This rearrangement joins TRBV4-2 to TRBJ2-3; the D gene is possibly TRBD2 (6 bases). Germline CDR1 reads LGHNA; CDR2 reads YNFKEQ. CDR3 length: 17 residues. V lost 0 bases and J lost 6, with 19 bases in between. Here the CDR3 DNA reads TGTGCCAGCAGCCAAGACTTCGATAGCGGATTTTGGGATACGCAGTATTTT. This gives the protein CASSQDFDSGFWDTQYF.

The rearrangement uses TRBV15 and TRBJ2-7, with 16 bases matching TRBD2. V dropped 3 bases and J dropped 8; count of bases not matched to a gene: 4. The CDR3 spans 15 residues. CDR1 is LNHNV, CDR2 YYDKDF, per germline (reference sequence). For the CDR3, the DNA is TGTGCCACCAGCAGTGGGGGACTAGCGGGAGGGAAGCAGTACGTC. This translates into CATSSGGLAGGKQYV.

The J gene is TRBJ2-3, the V gene TRBV5-1, with D unclear. The length of the CDR3 is 12 residues. Trimming took off 2 bases at V and 2 bases at J, with 3 bases between the two ends. Germline CDR1 reads SGHRS; CDR2 reads YFSETQ. CDR3 residues: CASSLYTDTQYF. For the CDR3, the DNA is TGCGCCAGCAGCTTATACACAGATACGCAGTATTTT.

The chain links TRBV4-3 to TRBJ1-5; no firm D call. CDR1 and CDR2 (germline): LGHNA, YSLEER. This CDR3 has 15 residues. V lost 0 bases and J 2 bases, leaving 8 bases between the germline ends. The CDR3 loop is CASSQDVGGNQPQHF. The CDR3 DNA reads TGCGCCAGCAGCCAAGATGTTGGGGGCAATCAGCCCCAGCATTTT.

The chain is built from TRBV7-9 and TRBJ1-4, with 10 bases identical to TRBD1. Trimming took 5 bases from V and 6 from J; bases not matched to a gene: 6. Germline V gene sequence: CDR1 SEHNR, CDR2 FQNEAQ (reference sequence). The CDR3 totals 15 residues. The CDR3 DNA sequence: TGTGCCAGCAGCCCACGGACAGGGGGGGATGAAAAACTGTTTTTT. Translated: CASSPRTGGDEKLFF. The full variable domain, its missing parts supplied by reference TRBV7-9 and TRBJ1-4, is DTGVSQNPRHKITKRGQNVTFRCDPISEHNRLYWYRQTLGQGPEFLTYFQNEAQLEKSRLLSDRFSAERPKGSFSTLEIQRTEQGDSAMYLCASSPRTGGDEKLFFGSGTQLSVL.

The gene calls are TRBV7-9 and TRBJ2-1; D perhaps matches TRBD2 (6 bases). CDR3 length: 17 residues. V shed 4 bases and J shed 0 bases, with 16 bases lying between them. Looked up from germline, CDR1 is SEHNR and CDR2 is FQNEAQ (reference sequence). DNA for the CDR3: TGTGCCAGCAGCTCCACCCTAGGGACTGCCTCCTACAATGAGCAGTTCTTC. It yields the protein CASSSTLGTASYNEQFF.

The CDR3 sequence: CASSETNEATEAFF. The CDR3 DNA follows: TGTGCCAGTAGCGAGACGAATGAGGCAACTGAAGCTTTCTTT. V is TRBV19 and J is TRBJ1-1, with D uncertain. The germline CDR1 and CDR2 sequences are LNHDA and SQIVND (reference sequence). The CDR3 is made up of 14 amino acids. V gave up 6 bases and J gave up 5 bases, with 16 bases separating them.

J is TRBJ1-5 and V is TRBV6-6; D gene uncertain. Germline V gene data show CDR1 as MNHNY and CDR2 as SVGAGI (reference sequence). The CDR3 is made up of 13 amino acids. V lost 2 bases, J lost 3 bases, and 5 bases lay in between. The CDR3 here is CASSYTDNQPQHF. In nucleotides, the CDR3 is TGTGCCAGCAGTTACACAGACAATCAGCCCCAGCATTTT.

The chain has TRBV6-6 and TRBJ1-4; TRBD1 agrees at 7 bases. The CDR3 length is 17 residues. The germline V gene encodes CDR1 MNHNY and CDR2 SVGAGI (reference sequence). V lost 5 bases to trimming and J lost 8 bases; unmatched junction nucleotides: 17. CDR3 sequence reads: CASSLTGDTIHGEKLFF. The CDR3, as DNA: TGTGCCAGCAGTCTAACAGGGGATACGATTCACGGAGAAAAACTGTTTTTT.

V is TRBV9 and J is TRBJ2-3, with unresolved D. In germline, CDR1 is SGDLS, CDR2 YYNGEE. Trimming left V 3 bases short and J 3 bases short, with 14 bases between. The CDR3 contains 15 residues. The CDR3: CASSASTIETDTQYF. CDR3 in DNA: TGTGCCAGCAGCGCCTCAACAATTGAGACAGATACGCAGTATTTT. The variable domain in full, completed from reference TRBV9 and TRBJ2-3, reads DSGVTQTPKHLITATGQRVTLRCSPRSGDLSVYWYQQSLDQGLQFLIQYYNGEERAKGNILERFSAQQFPDLHSELNLSSLELGDSALYFCASSASTIETDTQYFGPGTRLTVL.

The chain has TRBV2 and TRBJ2-5; D gene unclear. Germline CDR1 and CDR2: SNHLY and FYNNEI. The V end was cut by 7 bases, the J end by 1 base, with 10 bases between. This CDR3 is 13 amino acids long. CDR3 loop: CASKLPSQETQYF. The CDR3, as DNA: TGTGCCAGCAAGCTGCCTAGCCAAGAGACCCAGTACTTC.

The chain is built from TRBV4-3 and TRBJ2-3, with D possibly matching TRBD2 (6 bases). This CDR3 spans 15 amino acids. V lost 0 bases and J lost 7, with 14 bases in between. Germline CDR1 reads LGHNA; CDR2 reads YSLEER. The CDR3 region is CASSQDLGGDYTQYF. As DNA, the CDR3 is TGCGCCAGCAGCCAAGATCTGGGAGGTGACTATACGCAGTATTTT.

This chain links TRBV28 with TRBJ2-1; D might be TRBD2 (6 bases). CDR1 MDHEN and CDR2 SYDVKM come from the germline V gene. V lost 5 bases and J lost 3, with 14 bases in between. The CDR3 length is 15 residues. The CDR3 here is CASSIGGSGYNEQFF. The DNA of the CDR3 is TGTGCCAGCAGTATCGGAGGGTCGGGCTACAATGAGCAGTTCTTC.

J is TRBJ2-3 and V is TRBV18; the D gene is possibly TRBD2 (6 bases). The V gene's germline CDR1 is KGHSH and CDR2 LQKENI. V gave up 3 bases and J gave up 2 bases, with 12 bases separating them. CDR3 length: 15 residues. DNA of the CDR3: TGTGCCAGCTCACCCGGGACTTATAACACAGATACGCAGTATTTT. Translation: CASSPGTYNTDTQYF.